What follows is one T cell receptor (beta chain) and its context. Its antigen is not known. Germline V gives CDR1 KGHDR, CDR2 SFDVKD. The J segment lost 0 bases and the V segment lost 7 bases, leaving 1 base of the junction unmatched. The CDR3 contains 16 residues. Study-wide results and caveats: Tumor Treg TCRs overlapped most with tumor naive CD4+ cells.

Constant-region reverse primers amplified full-length variable regions, followed by semi-nested Nested Universal Primer A PCR. In TCRdb, the 5' RACE reads were re-called with MiXCR into one record per CDR3 protein. The sample has 8,600 or so distinct CDR3 sequences, just under 55% seen once. Tregs were sorted as CD4+CD25+CD127-/low cells. V gene TRBV24-1 combines with J gene TRBJ2-4; 14 nucleotides align to TRBD2. Sequenced input: Tregs sorted from a lymph node. The source of this sequence is a female donor with breast cancer. Here the CDR3 reads CATRTSGREAKNIQYF. CDR3 nucleotides: TGTGCCACCAGGACTAGCGGGAGGGAAGCCAAAAACATTCAGTACTTC.